The 17 T cell receptor beta chains in this list originate from one sample, sequenced in a study of OX40 agonist ivuxolimab in advanced cancers. Libraries were prepared by immunoSEQ multiplex PCR; TCRdb keeps only in-frame clonotypes and omits some of them. Counted here are about 14,000 clones, roughly 82% occurring once; the ten biggest clones make up 40% to 50%. The sequenced sample was CD4+ or CD8+ T cells sorted from blood, obtained in a trial of the OX40 agonist ivuxolimab. All receptors derive from an adult with an advanced solid tumor such as melanoma, head and neck, liver or kidney cancer.

This chain uses TRBV27 with TRBJ2-1; perhaps TRBD1 as D (5 bases). This CDR3 is 13 amino acids long. V was shortened by 0 bases and J by 6 bases, with 6 bases between the two germline ends. CDR1 MNHEY and CDR2 SMNVEV come from the germline V gene (reference sequence). In nucleotides, the CDR3 is TGTGCCAGCAGTTTATCTGGGGCCAATGAGCAGTTCTTC. Protein: CASSLSGANEQFF.

This clone appeared once. V usage is TRBV28 and J usage is TRBJ2-2, with 11 bases identical to TRBD2. Trimming took 4 bases from V and 4 from J; bases not matched to a gene: 8. The CDR3 covers 17 residues. Germline loops: CDR1 MDHEN, CDR2 SYDVKM. The CDR3 loop reads CASSWGPGTSGTGELFF. The CDR3 region has the DNA TGTGCCAGCAGTTGGGGGCCCGGGACTAGCGGCACCGGGGAGCTGTTTTTT.

The V and J genes are TRBV10-3 and TRBJ2-7, with 10 bases fitting TRBD2. V lost 11 bases to trimming and J lost 4 bases; unmatched junction nucleotides: 11. CDR1 and CDR2 from the germline V gene are ENHRY and SYGVKD. The CDR3 loop spans 14 amino acids. CDR3 DNA: TGTGCCGTCCGTGTGGCTAGCGGGGGTTACGAGCAGTACTTC. It yields the protein CAVRVASGGYEQYF.

In its sample, this clone was seen once. The V gene is TRBV30, the J gene TRBJ1-2; D remains unclear. The V gene's germline CDR1 is GTSNPN and CDR2 SVGIG (reference sequence). This CDR3 is built from 11 residues. V lost 0 bases to trimming and J lost 9 bases, with 8 bases between them. This CDR3 is CAWSVWGSYTF. The CDR3 DNA follows: TGTGCCTGGAGTGTCTGGGGAAGCTACACCTTC.

The chain couples TRBV7-9 to TRBJ1-6; D is unclear. The CDR3 is made up of 15 amino acids. V dropped 5 bases and J dropped 10 bases, with 18 bases sitting between them. The V gene's germline CDR1 is SEHNR and CDR2 FQNEAQ (reference sequence). The CDR3 DNA follows: TGTGCCAGCAGCCCCCAGACAACGGCGAGGTCACCCCTCCACTTT. Translated, it gives CASSPQTTARSPLHF. Full variable domain (outside the CDR3, taken from reference TRBV7-9 and TRBJ1-6): DTGVSQNPRHKITKRGQNVTFRCDPISEHNRLYWYRQTLGQGPEFLTYFQNEAQLEKSRLLSDRFSAERPKGSFSTLEIQRTEQGDSAMYLCASSPQTTARSPLHFGNGTRLTVT.

The V gene is TRBV2, the J gene TRBJ2-7; weak D call: TRBD2 (5 bases). Germline-derived CDR1 and CDR2 are SNHLY and FYNNEI. Deletions cut 7 bases from V and 0 bases from J, with 13 bases between. The length of the CDR3 is 14 residues. The CDR3 loop reads CASTERAGSYEQYF. The CDR3 bases are TGTGCCAGCACCGAACGGGCGGGCTCCTACGAGCAGTACTTC.

The J gene is TRBJ1-5, the V gene TRBV4-2, with TRBD1 as a possible D gene (5 bases). Between the trimmed V and J ends, which lost 3 bases and 0 bases, there was a span of 9 bases. In germline, CDR1 is LGHNA, CDR2 YNFKEQ. The CDR3 has 15 residues. This chain's CDR3 is CASSQGRNSNQPQHF. The DNA for the CDR3 is TGTGCCAGCAGCCAGGGACGGAATAGCAATCAGCCCCAGCATTTT.

Turning to this clone: This specimen includes other DNA sequences encoding the same CDR3. This chain connects TRBV7-9 to TRBJ2-7; unclear D gene. Germline lookup yields CDR1 SEHNR and CDR2 FQNEAQ (reference sequence). V gave up 2 bases and J gave up 1 base, with 6 bases separating them. CDR3 length equals 13 residues. The CDR3 sequence: CASSLSPSYEQYF. Written as DNA, the CDR3 is TGTGCCAGCAGCTTATCCCCGTCCTACGAGCAGTACTTC.

The rearrangement joins TRBV2 to TRBJ2-2, with 7 bases identical to TRBD1. CDR3 length: 15 amino acids. The J segment lost 1 base and the V segment lost 6 bases, leaving 5 bases of the junction unmatched. Germline loops: CDR1 SNHLY, CDR2 FYNNEI. The CDR3 is CASSGWTGNTGELFF. As DNA, the CDR3 is TGTGCCAGCAGCGGCTGGACAGGGAACACCGGGGAGCTGTTTTTT.

The chain joins TRBV4-2 to TRBJ2-7, with D unclear. The V gene lost 1 base and the J gene lost 4 bases, with 14 bases spanning the gap. This CDR3 is built from 15 residues. Germline CDR1 reads LGHNA; CDR2 reads YNFKEQ. CDR3 sequence: CASSQGGRRVYEQYF. As DNA, the CDR3 is TGTGCCAGCAGCCAAGGAGGAAGAAGGGTTTACGAGCAGTACTTC.

The rearrangement uses TRBV19 and TRBJ2-7; D is ambiguous. The CDR3 totals 12 residues. Trimming removed 10 bases from V and 5 bases from J, with 15 bases in between. Germline V gives CDR1 LNHDA, CDR2 SQIVND (reference sequence). The CDR3 region is CATSSTAHEQYF. DNA for the CDR3: TGTGCCACCTCCTCCACAGCACACGAGCAGTACTTC.

The chain employs TRBV27 and TRBJ2-7; no clear D gene. Germline values: CDR1 MNHEY, CDR2 SMNVEV (reference sequence). The CDR3 spans 14 residues. Deletions cut 2 bases from V and 2 bases from J, with 10 bases between. CDR3 nucleotides: TGTGCCAGCAGTTTAGCCAATAGCCCCTACGAGCAGTACTTC. Translating gives CASSLANSPYEQYF.

CDR3 sequence reads: CASSQDRAGRAYEQYF. CDR3 nucleotides: TGCGCCAGCAGCCAAGATCGCGCGGGAAGGGCCTACGAGCAGTACTTC. The gene calls are TRBV4-3 and TRBJ2-7; perhaps TRBD2 as D (6 bases). Between the trimmed V and J ends, which lost 0 bases and 2 bases, there was a span of 14 bases. Germline CDR1 reads LGHNA; CDR2 reads YSLEER. This CDR3 has 16 amino acids.

The chain combines TRBV5-6 with TRBJ2-5; no definite D call. Trimming cost V 3 bases and J 3 bases, with 15 bases left between them. Germline values: CDR1 SGHDT, CDR2 YYEEEE. The CDR3 contains 15 residues. The CDR3 region is CASSSSGRRKETQYF. The CDR3 bases are TGTGCCAGCAGCTCGTCCGGACGGCGAAAAGAGACCCAGTACTTC.

The chain carries TRBV4-2 and TRBJ2-1; D is perhaps TRBD1 (5 bases). The CDR3 is made up of 16 amino acids. Germline CDR1 reads LGHNA; CDR2 reads YNFKEQ. The V end was cut by 1 base, the J end by 5 bases, with 15 bases between. The DNA for the CDR3 is TGTGCCAGCAGCCAAGCAGACAGCTCCTATCACAATGAGCAGTTCTTC. The encoded protein is CASSQADSSYHNEQFF.

The chain employs TRBV19 and TRBJ2-7; tentatively, D is TRBD1 (5 bases). Germline CDR1 is LNHDA and CDR2 is SQIVND (reference sequence). The length of the CDR3 is 16 residues. Deletions cut 1 base from V and 2 bases from J, with 15 bases between. CDR3 nucleotides: TGTGCCAGTAGTATAGCCCCGCAGGGTCCCACCTACGAGCAGTACTTC. Translating it yields CASSIAPQGPTYEQYF.

This chain joins TRBV9 and TRBJ2-7, with 9 bases lining up with TRBD1. Germline CDR1 SGDLS, CDR2 YYNGEE. The junction had 21 bases not matched to a gene; V was cut back by 0 bases and J by 8 bases. CDR3 length: 19 residues. CDR3 sequence (DNA): TGTGCCAGCAGCGTAGTGGGACAGGGCATATGGTCTATGGCCCCTAAGCAGTACTTC. Its protein is CASSVVGQGIWSMAPKQYF.